The entry below describes one T cell receptor (beta chain). Its antigen is not known. Treatment defined: roughly nine-day PBMC culture with coronavirus spike peptide pools or control peptides (ViraFEST assay). The authors replaced half the medium with fresh IL-2 medium on days 3 and 7. With the Oncomine TCR Beta short-read assay, DNA from cultured CD4+ T cells was sequenced. TCRdb itself ran the PCR reads through MiXCR, one entry per CDR3 protein. The repertoire holds roughly 16,000 distinct CDR3 sequences, with approximately 55% as singletons. The junction had 7 bases not matched to a gene; V was cut back by 5 bases and J by 1 base. CDR3 length: 15 residues. CDR1 is SNHLY and CDR2 is FYNNEI in the germline V gene. This entry comes from a study of vaccination and CD4 T cells after COVID-19. Looking at the study overall: As a positive control, some control cultures were given a CEFX pool, while others were given an HIV-1 Nef pool or no peptide.

This chain connects TRBV2 to TRBJ2-5; 7 bases are shared with TRBD2. The TCR comes from a human donor who had recovered from COVID-19. The sequenced material came from CD4+ T cells from blood, cultured in vitro. Here the CDR3 reads CASSRDYGRQETQYF. CDR3 bases: TGTGCCAGCAGTCGGGACTATGGGCGCCAAGAGACCCAGTACTTC.